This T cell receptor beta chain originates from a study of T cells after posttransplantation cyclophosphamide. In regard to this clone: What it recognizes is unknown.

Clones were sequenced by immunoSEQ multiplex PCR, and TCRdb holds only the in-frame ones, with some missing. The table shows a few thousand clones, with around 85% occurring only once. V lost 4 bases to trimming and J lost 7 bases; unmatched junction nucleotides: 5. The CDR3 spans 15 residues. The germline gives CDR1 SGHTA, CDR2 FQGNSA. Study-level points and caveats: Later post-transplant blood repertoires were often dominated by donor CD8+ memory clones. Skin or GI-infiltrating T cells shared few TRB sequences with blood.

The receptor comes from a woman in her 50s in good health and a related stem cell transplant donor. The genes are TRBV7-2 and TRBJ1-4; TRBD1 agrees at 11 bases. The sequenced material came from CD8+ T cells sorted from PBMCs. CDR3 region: CASSYGTGGSEKLFF. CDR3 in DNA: TGTGCCAGCAGCTATGGGACAGGGGGTAGTGAAAAACTGTTTTTT.